A single sample is the source of the 29 T cell receptor beta chains below, sequenced in a study of beta chain features in type 1 diabetes. Study results and limitations: Across all four CD4+ subsets, people with type 1 diabetes showed modestly shorter TCRB CDR3s.

Expressed TCRB transcripts were sequenced because the isolated RNA had all been reverse transcribed beforehand. Sequenced by immunoSEQ multiplex PCR; TCRdb stores in-frame clones only, minus some. The sample consists of about 700,000 clones, roughly 12% of them appearing once. No antigen has been assigned to these receptors. Sequencing was carried out using naive CD4+ T cells from blood. The receptors stem from a man aged 18 to 29 with type 1 diabetes.

Only a few counts were recorded for this clone. The DNA of the CDR3 is TGCGCCAGCAGCCCGGGACAGGGGGCCGTCGAGCAGTACTTC. Translation: CASSPGQGAVEQYF. This sequence joins TRBV4-1 and TRBJ2-7; 12 bases fit TRBD1. CDR3 length equals 14 residues. Germline CDR1 is MGHRA and CDR2 is YSYEKL. V was pared by 4 bases and J by 6 bases, with 4 bases of the junction left unmatched.

The J gene is TRBJ1-2, the V gene TRBV28; unclear D gene. Germline assignment: CDR1 MDHEN and CDR2 SYDVKM. V lost 3 bases and J lost 0, with 17 bases in between. CDR3 size: 17 residues. The CDR3 region is CASSFDHRSGANYGYTF. CDR3 nucleotide sequence: TGTGCCAGCAGTTTTGACCATCGAAGTGGGGCTAACTATGGCTACACCTTC.

This clone has only a few counts. The chain has TRBV5-1 and TRBJ1-1; D not certain. The CDR3 consists of 15 residues. Germline V lookup: CDR1 SGHRS, CDR2 YFSETQ. V shed 2 bases and J shed 0 bases, with 11 bases lying between them. The CDR3 loop reads CASSLPEGVNTEAFF. The CDR3 DNA is TGCGCCAGCAGCTTACCCGAAGGCGTGAACACTGAAGCTTTCTTT.

This clone was observed a handful of times. The CDR3 DNA sequence: TGCGCCAGCAGCCAAGATCCAGTCTGGAACAATGAGCAGTTCTTC. Residues: CASSQDPVWNNEQFF. The rearrangement links TRBV4-1 to TRBJ2-1, with D hard to call. Trimming took off 0 bases at V and 5 bases at J, with 11 bases between the two ends. This CDR3 region has 15 residues. CDR1 and CDR2 (germline): MGHRA, YSYEKL.

This chain joins TRBV14 and TRBJ2-7; D is unresolved. The CDR3 is made up of 16 amino acids. The V gene lost 1 base and the J gene lost 7 bases, with 20 bases spanning the gap. Germline V gene lookup returns CDR1 SGHDN and CDR2 FVKESK. For the CDR3, the DNA is TGTGCCAGCAGCCAAGGTATGGCAGGTGACCTCTGGGAGCAGTACTTC. Translated: CASSQGMAGDLWEQYF.

This clone has more than one count but fewer than ten. The sample contains more than one DNA sequence encoding this CDR3. The chain has TRBV30 and TRBJ1-1, with 7 bases aligning to TRBD1. The V gene's germline CDR1 is GTSNPN and CDR2 SVGIG (reference sequence). This CDR3 is built from 12 residues. V lost 4 bases and J lost 4; bases outside the gene matches: 3. As DNA, the CDR3 is TGTGCCTGGACAGGGGGTGGCACTGAAGCTTTCTTT. Translation: CAWTGGGTEAFF.

This clone was found a few times. This chain connects TRBV7-9 to TRBJ2-1; 8 bases are a match to TRBD1. The CDR3 spans 16 residues. Germline lookup yields CDR1 SEHNR and CDR2 FQNEAQ (reference sequence). With 2 bases clipped from V and 2 bases from J, the junction kept 5 bases outside the gene matches. This chain's CDR3 is CASSLIQGATYNEQFF. The CDR3 coding sequence is TGTGCCAGCAGCTTAATTCAGGGGGCCACCTACAATGAGCAGTTCTTC.

V is TRBV27 and J is TRBJ2-3; D is perhaps TRBD1 or TRBD2 (6 bases each). The V and J ends lost 6 bases and 0 bases respectively, with 13 bases between them. Looked up from germline, CDR1 is MNHEY and CDR2 is SMNVEV (reference sequence). This CDR3 comprises 15 residues. The DNA of the CDR3 is TGTGCCAGCAGCCCCCTAGGGGGGAGCACAGATACGCAGTATTTT. This translates into CASSPLGGSTDTQYF.

The CDR3 loop is CASSSRRDRELHNEQFF. CDR3 nucleotides: TGTGCCAGCAGCTCTCGACGGGACAGGGAGCTCCACAATGAGCAGTTCTTC. The chain carries TRBV14 and TRBJ2-1; 9 nucleotides agree with TRBD1. The J segment lost 5 bases and the V segment lost 5 bases, leaving 13 bases of the junction unmatched. The germline V gene has CDR1 SGHDN and CDR2 FVKESK. The CDR3 runs to 17 residues.

This clone has more than one count but fewer than ten. V usage is TRBV7-8 and J usage is TRBJ2-3; TRBD1 might be the D (6 bases). Germline CDR1 reads SGHVS; CDR2 reads FQNEAQ. The germline V and J ends were trimmed by 5 bases and 0 bases, with 12 bases remaining between them. This CDR3 is built from 15 residues. CDR3 residues: CASSEGVSSTDTQYF. The CDR3, as DNA: TGTGCCAGCAGCGAGGGGGTTTCGAGCACAGATACGCAGTATTTT. Full variable domain (rest looked up from reference TRBV7-8 and TRBJ2-3): GAGVSQSPRYKVAKRGQDVALRCDPISGHVSLFWYQQALGQGPEFLTYFQNEAQLDKSGLPSDRFFAERPEGSVSTLKIQRTQQEDSAVYLCASSEGVSSTDTQYFGPGTRLTVL.

This clone came up a few times. CDR3 nucleotides: TGTGCCACCCGCCCCTCCCGCTACGAGCAGTACTTC. This codes for CATRPSRYEQYF. The chain couples TRBV27 to TRBJ2-7, with D hard to call. The CDR3 has 12 residues. V lost 10 bases and J 3 bases, leaving 13 bases between the germline ends. Looked up from germline, CDR1 is MNHEY and CDR2 is SMNVEV (reference sequence).

This clone was detected only a few times. This chain uses TRBV4-1 with TRBJ2-7; no clear D. Germline CDR1 is MGHRA and CDR2 is YSYEKL. CDR3 length equals 15 residues. Trimming took off 0 bases at V and 9 bases at J, with 18 bases between the two ends. CDR3 DNA: TGCGCCAGCAGCCAAGATCTCCGGGCCTTCGATGGGCAGTACTTC. This gives the protein CASSQDLRAFDGQYF.

This rearrangement joins TRBV11-1 to TRBJ2-3; TRBD1 matches 11 bases. Germline-derived CDR1 and CDR2 are SGHAT and FQDESV (reference sequence). The CDR3 length is 15 residues. The V and J ends lost 5 bases and 2 bases, in that order; junction bases with no gene match: 3. The CDR3 sequence: CASSPGQGVTDTQYF. The CDR3 DNA reads TGTGCCAGCAGCCCGGGACAGGGGGTCACAGATACGCAGTATTTT.

This rearrangement joins TRBV6-5 to TRBJ1-2; 7 positions match TRBD1. V trimming: 5 bases; J trimming: 3 bases; junction bases outside the gene matches: 9. In germline, CDR1 is MNHEY, CDR2 SVGAGI. The CDR3 is 15 residues long. The CDR3 loop is CASSQTGKGDYGYTF. The CDR3 DNA reads as TGTGCCAGCAGTCAGACAGGGAAGGGGGACTATGGCTACACCTTC.

The rearrangement joins TRBV9 to TRBJ1-5; D is perhaps TRBD1 (6 bases). In germline, CDR1 is SGDLS, CDR2 YYNGEE. V was pared by 4 bases and J by 0 bases, with 11 bases between. CDR3 length equals 15 residues. CDR3 loop: CASSWTADSNQPQHF. The CDR3 nucleotides read TGTGCCAGCAGCTGGACAGCGGATAGCAATCAGCCCCAGCATTTT.

In this sample, this clone turned up a few times. Written as DNA, the CDR3 is TGTGCCAGCAGCTTAGTCACGGCCGGCGAGCAGTACTTC. It yields the protein CASSLVTAGEQYF. The chain links TRBV7-2 to TRBJ2-7; D is uncertain. Per the germline V gene, CDR1 is SGHTA and CDR2 is FQGNSA. CDR3 size: 13 residues. Trimming removed 1 base from V and 6 bases from J, with 10 bases in between. The variable domain in full, completed from reference TRBV7-2 and TRBJ2-7, reads GAGVSQSPSNKVTEKGKDVELRCDPISGHTALYWYRQSLGQGLEFLIYFQGNSAPDKSGLPSDRFSAERTGGSVSTLTIQRTQQEDSAVYLCASSLVTAGEQYFGPGTRLTVT.

This clone has only a few counts. This chain links TRBV5-1 with TRBJ2-1; D is unresolved. Per germline, CDR1 SGHRS and CDR2 YFSETQ. Between the trimmed V and J ends, which lost 1 base and 2 bases, there was a span of 7 bases. This CDR3 contains 14 residues. For the CDR3, the DNA is TGCGCCAGCAGCTTGAGTCTAGCCTACAATGAGCAGTTCTTC. Translating it yields CASSLSLAYNEQFF.

This chain connects TRBV30 to TRBJ2-3; no firm D call. Germline-derived CDR1 and CDR2 are GTSNPN and SVGIG (reference sequence). The CDR3 loop spans 13 amino acids. V lost 3 bases to trimming and J lost 2 bases, with 9 bases between them. CDR3 coding DNA: TGTGCCTGGAGAATTAAGCTCACAGATACGCAGTATTTT. This gives the protein CAWRIKLTDTQYF.

This clone has a handful of counts. V gene TRBV30 combines with J gene TRBJ2-2; TRBD1 is a possible D gene (7 bases). The CDR3 consists of 16 residues. Looked up from germline, CDR1 is GTSNPN and CDR2 is SVGIG (reference sequence). Trimming left V 4 bases short and J 4 bases short, with 19 bases between. DNA for the CDR3: TGTGCCTGGACCCCCAGGGGGGATAGTGGCACCGGGGAGCTGTTTTTT. It translates to CAWTPRGDSGTGELFF.

This clone was counted only a few times. This chain joins TRBV30 and TRBJ2-1; D ambiguous. This CDR3 region has 11 residues. Trimming shortened V by 0 bases and J by 13 bases, and 10 bases separated the two germline ends. Germline CDR1 is GTSNPN and CDR2 is SVGIG (reference sequence). The CDR3 reads CAWSVLQSQFF. CDR3 bases: TGTGCCTGGAGTGTACTCCAAAGTCAGTTCTTC.

The rearrangement joins TRBV4-2 to TRBJ2-7; tentative D call: TRBD2 (5 bases). Trimming left V 0 bases short and J 5 bases short, with 11 bases between. Per germline, CDR1 LGHNA and CDR2 YNFKEQ. The CDR3 spans 14 residues. DNA for the CDR3: TGTGCCAGCAGCCAAGAACGGGATCCCGACGAGCAGTACTTC. Translated, it gives CASSQERDPDEQYF.

The rearrangement joins TRBV29-1 to TRBJ1-1; D gene uncertain. CDR3 length: 13 residues. The germline V and J ends were trimmed by 6 bases and 2 bases, with 13 bases remaining between them. CDR1 and CDR2 from the germline V gene are SQVTM and ANQGSEA. The DNA of the CDR3 is TGCAGCGTCGAATGGACGGAAAACACTGAAGCTTTCTTT. It encodes CSVEWTENTEAFF.

The sample holds a few counts of this clone. The genes are TRBV6-5 and TRBJ2-1, with 7 bases lining up with TRBD1. The length of the CDR3 is 16 residues. The germline gives CDR1 MNHEY, CDR2 SVGAGI. The ends lost 0 bases at V and 10 bases at J; junction bases unmatched: 12. The CDR3 loop reads CASSYSRTGALGEQFF. DNA of the CDR3: TGTGCCAGCAGTTACTCTCGGACAGGAGCCCTGGGGGAGCAGTTCTTC.

This clone has just a few counts. The chain is built from TRBV30 and TRBJ1-4; D possibly corresponds to TRBD1 (6 bases). V was trimmed by 7 bases and J by 2 bases, leaving 8 bases between them. Germline lookup yields CDR1 GTSNPN and CDR2 SVGIG (reference sequence). The length of the CDR3 is 12 residues. The CDR3 reads CASGQTNEKLFF. CDR3 bases: TGTGCCTCAGGACAGACTAATGAAAAACTGTTTTTT. Supplemented by reference TRBV30 and TRBJ1-4, the full variable domain reads SQTIHQWPATLVQPVGSPLSLECTVEGTSNPNLYWYRQAAGRGLQLLFYSVGIGQISSEVPQNLSASRPQDRQFILSSKKLLLSDSGFYLCASGQTNEKLFFGSGTQLSVL.

The rearrangement uses TRBV5-4 and TRBJ1-1, with D uncertain. Trimming removed 1 base from V and 4 bases from J, with 11 bases in between. This CDR3 is 14 amino acids long. Germline CDR1 is SGHNT and CDR2 is YYREEE (reference sequence). CDR3: CASSLPGGSTEAFF. The CDR3 coding sequence is TGTGCCAGCAGCTTGCCTGGAGGGAGCACTGAAGCTTTCTTT. Filled out from reference TRBV5-4 and TRBJ1-1, the complete variable domain reads ETGVTQSPTHLIKTRGQQVTLRCSSQSGHNTVSWYQQALGQGPQFIFQYYREEENGRGNFPPRFSGLQFPNYSSELNVNALELDDSALYLCASSLPGGSTEAFFGQGTRLTVV.

This clone was counted a few times. CDR3 sequence reads: CASSFGQGNGNTIYF. The CDR3 DNA reads as TGTGCCAGCAGTTTTGGACAGGGGAATGGAAACACCATATATTTT. The chain uses TRBV27 and TRBJ1-3; 9 positions agree with TRBD1. Germline V gene sequence: CDR1 MNHEY, CDR2 SMNVEV (reference sequence). The CDR3 extends over 15 amino acids. The ends lost 3 bases at V and 3 bases at J; junction bases unmatched: 3.

J is TRBJ2-7 and V is TRBV30; no reliable D call. The V end was cut by 2 bases, the J end by 0 bases, with 17 bases between. Germline lookup yields CDR1 GTSNPN and CDR2 SVGIG (reference sequence). This CDR3 contains 16 residues. CDR3 DNA: TGTGCCTGGAGTAGGTTCGGGTTCAGCGCCTCCTACGAGCAGTACTTC. Encoded protein: CAWSRFGFSASYEQYF.

This clone was detected a few times. The genes are TRBV9 and TRBJ2-3; D not resolved. The V and J ends lost 4 bases and 1 base respectively, with 1 base between them. There are 11 residues in the CDR3. Germline-derived CDR1 and CDR2 are SGDLS and YYNGEE. DNA of the CDR3: TGTGCCAGCAGCCGCACAGATACGCAGTATTTT. Translating gives CASSRTDTQYF.

This clone was seen ten or more times. This chain links TRBV2 with TRBJ2-4, with a tentative D call TRBD2 (6 bases). The germline gives CDR1 SNHLY, CDR2 FYNNEI. V was clipped by 3 bases and J by 3 bases, with 6 bases between them. The CDR3 loop spans 13 amino acids. The DNA for the CDR3 is TGTGCCAGCAGTGATAGCGGCAAAAACATTCAGTACTTC. Amino acids: CASSDSGKNIQYF. The full variable domain, completed using reference TRBV2 and TRBJ2-4, is EPEVTQTPSHQVTQMGQEVILRCVPISNHLYFYWYRQILGQKVEFLVSFYNNEISEKSEIFDDQFSVERPDGSNFTLKIRSTKLEDSAMYFCASSDSGKNIQYFGAGTRLSVL.